This T cell receptor (beta chain) was sequenced for a study of blood T cell repertoires in COVID-19. Study overall: Whether acute or convalescent, the COVID-19 samples came from the United States, Italy and Spain.

After removal of 0 bases from V and 4 bases from J, the junction contained 4 bases not matched to a gene. This CDR3 has 15 residues. Looked up from germline, CDR1 is SGDLS and CDR2 is YYNGEE. This table comes from immunoSEQ multiplex PCR, and its TCRdb copy is limited to in-frame clones, with some not included. The sample records more than 300,000 clones, 88% being singletons. Comment on this clone: In the same sample, other DNA sequences code for this CDR3.

Those enrolled, adults aged roughly 18 to 89 years, came from about two dozen US areas. Categorization into cohorts depended on clinical history that participants reported. Two negative PCRs, clearance, or symptom resolution had been documented for recovered Cohort 3 donors. This receptor was taken from a woman between 18 and 30 years old who had recovered from COVID-19. V is TRBV9 and J is TRBJ1-5; TRBD1 matches 7 bases. The sample comprised PBMCs or T cells enriched from blood (not recorded which). This chain's CDR3 is CASSVAGGNNQPQHF. CDR3 bases: TGTGCCAGCAGCGTAGCAGGGGGTAATAATCAGCCCCAGCATTTT.